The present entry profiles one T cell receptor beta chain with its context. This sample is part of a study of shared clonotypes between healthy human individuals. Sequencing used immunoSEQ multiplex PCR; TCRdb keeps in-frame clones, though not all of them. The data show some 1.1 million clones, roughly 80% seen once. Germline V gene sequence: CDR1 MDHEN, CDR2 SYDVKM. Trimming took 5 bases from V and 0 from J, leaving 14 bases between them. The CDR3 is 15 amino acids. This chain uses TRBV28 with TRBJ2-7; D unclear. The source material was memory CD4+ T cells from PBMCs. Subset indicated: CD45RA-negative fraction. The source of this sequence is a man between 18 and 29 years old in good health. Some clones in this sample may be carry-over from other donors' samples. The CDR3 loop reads CASSLLRRYSYEQYF. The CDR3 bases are TGTGCCAGCAGTCTATTAAGGCGATACTCCTACGAGCAGTACTTC. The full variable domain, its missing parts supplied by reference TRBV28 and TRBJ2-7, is DVKVTQSSRYLVKRTGEKVFLECVQDMDHENMFWYRQDPGLGLRLIYFSYDVKMKEKGDIPEGYSVSREKKERFSLILESASTNQTSMYLCASSLLRRYSYEQYFGPGTRLTVT.